The present T cell receptor beta chain was sequenced within a study of blood T cell repertoires in COVID-19 (dated by TCRdb to about 2020). Study-level background: Samples covering the acute and convalescent phases of COVID-19 were provided by collaborators in the United States, Italy and Spain. The material from the prospective study consisted of cDNA or gDNA derived from T cells, B-cell-depleted T cells, or PBMCs. Deeply sampled blood TCRbeta repertoires from subjects exposed to, actively infected with, or recovered from COVID-19 were included in the dataset. Nearly every sample came with metadata listing a de-identified subject ID, COVID-19 status, age in years and sex. Where available, HLA class I and class II types were taken from metadata supplied by the sample provider and were not determined by assay-based typing. The samples were drawn from two sources: the first 160 participants of the ongoing ImmuneRACE study, and some 1,300 subjects contributed by 6 global collaborators. The repertoires were released in a freely available public database meant as a resource for research on the immune response to SARS-CoV-2. What the study reported, not specific to this receptor: Clinical and demographic metadata were provided uncurated, with the amount varying by source and participant.

One collaborating source in Seattle enrolled patients during active infection and followed them longitudinally through the course of disease. The collaborating institutions used their own protocols to collect whole blood in K2EDTA tubes. Collaborator samples were shipped for TCRbeta analysis as frozen whole blood, isolated PBMCs, or DNA extracted from either sample type. The immunoSEQ Assay, a bias-controlled multiplex PCR, was used to amplify TCRbeta CDR3 regions from genomic DNA. On the authors' methods: The number of nucleated cells in each sample was estimated by amplification of reference gene primers within the assay. To quantify the absolute abundance of each unique TCRbeta CDR3 rearrangement, sequence reads were collapsed and filtered. Productive Simpson clonality was computed per sample as the square root of Simpson's diversity index over productive rearrangements. TCRdb stores this immuneACCESS table with in-frame sequences only. Part of the clones is absent; in the studies checked, under half of the shortfall reflects unresolved V genes, and no reason is known for the rest. That table is the source of V, J and clone size, and D and trimming were worked out from the DNA. The sample data list under 400,000 clones, and approximately 89% of these were observed just once. About 10% of the sample lies in the top ten.

A note on this clone: Its antigen specificity is not known. Base qualities are not provided; no much larger clone lies one nucleotide away.

The CDR3 sequence holds 17 residues, the cysteine and phenylalanine included. This entry keeps only the CDR3 DNA: 51 bases, framed from base 1. Relative to germline, V is missing 6 bases and J is missing 2 bases, with 6 bases of the junction outside any gene match. CDR1 and CDR2 are drawn from the germline V gene: KGHDR, SFDVKD. The receptor chain draws on TRBV24-1 and TRBJ2-6; TRBD1 aligns with 10 central bases. The sequencing input was peripheral blood. The receptor comes from a woman in her twenties or thirties with COVID-19, enrolled during active disease. The CDR3 region has the sequence CATSQTGGLPGANVLTF. In nucleotide form, the sequence is TGTGCCACCAGTCAGACAGGGGGCTTACCTGGGGCCAACGTCCTGACTTTC.